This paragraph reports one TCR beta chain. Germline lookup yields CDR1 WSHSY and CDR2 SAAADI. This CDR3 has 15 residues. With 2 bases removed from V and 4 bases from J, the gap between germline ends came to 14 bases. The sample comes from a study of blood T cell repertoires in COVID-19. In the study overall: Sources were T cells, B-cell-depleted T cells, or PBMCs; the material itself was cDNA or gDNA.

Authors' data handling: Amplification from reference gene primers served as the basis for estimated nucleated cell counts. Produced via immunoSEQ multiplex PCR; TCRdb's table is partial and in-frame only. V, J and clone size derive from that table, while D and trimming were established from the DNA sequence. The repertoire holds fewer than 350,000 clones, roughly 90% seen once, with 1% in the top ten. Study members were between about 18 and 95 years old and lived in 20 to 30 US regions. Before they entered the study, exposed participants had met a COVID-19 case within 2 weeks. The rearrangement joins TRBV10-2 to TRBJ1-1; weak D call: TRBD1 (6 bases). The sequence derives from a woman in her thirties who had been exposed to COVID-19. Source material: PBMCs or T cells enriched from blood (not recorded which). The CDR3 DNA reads TGCGCCAGCAGTGAGCAGGGGACGGCGGGCACTGAAGCTTTCTTT. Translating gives CASSEQGTAGTEAFF.